These T cell receptor beta chains were read from a single sample in a study of a mutant IDH1 vaccine in newly diagnosed glioma. Produced via immunoSEQ multiplex PCR; TCRdb's table is partial and in-frame only. Of 35,000 to 50,000 clones listed, roughly 89% are singletons. For these TCRs, the target antigens are not known. The input for sequencing was PBMCs, taken from a glioma patient whose treatment included an IDH1 peptide vaccine. These receptors came from a middle-aged man with glioma. CDR3s include the opening cysteine and the closing phenylalanine or tryptophan. D genes are given only for firm matches. Rows give clone size only sometimes, using once, few, many, or a class for an expanded clone.

size: NA
J: TRBJ2-3
D: TRBD2
V: TRBV18
CDR3: CASSPAGLAGGSDTQYF
DNA: TGTGCCAGCTCACCGGCGGGACTAGCGGGAGGATCAGATACGCAGTATTTT

size: NA
J: TRBJ1-4
D: TRBD1
V: TRBV6-5
CDR3: CASSWDRSNEKLFF
DNA: TGTGCCAGCAGTTGGGACAGGTCTAATGAAAAACTGTTTTTT

size: NA
J: TRBJ2-2
D: TRBD2
V: TRBV18
CDR3: CASSPPSGRASGELFF
DNA: TGTGCCAGCTCACCACCTAGCGGGAGGGCCAGCGGGGAGCTGTTTTTT

size: few
J: TRBJ2-3
D: TRBD1
V: TRBV6-5
CDR3: CASSYYGGQGTDTQYF
DNA: TGTGCCAGCAGTTACTACGGGGGACAGGGCACAGATACGCAGTATTTT

size: NA
J: TRBJ1-2
D: NA
V: TRBV5-6
CDR3: CASSLPTRAKYGYTF
DNA: TGTGCCAGCAGCTTGCCCACACGGGCGAAGTATGGCTACACCTTC

size: NA
J: TRBJ2-2
D: NA
V: TRBV29-1
CDR3: CSVVGPPDTGELFF
DNA: TGCAGCGTTGTAGGTCCTCCGGACACCGGGGAGCTGTTTTTT

size: NA
J: TRBJ2-3
D: NA
V: TRBV15
CDR3: CATSRDKGYTQYF
DNA: TGTGCCACCAGCAGAGATAAGGGTTATACGCAGTATTTT

size: NA
J: TRBJ1-4
D: NA
V: TRBV7-2
CDR3: CASSLAQGSNEKLFF
DNA: TGTGCCAGCAGCTTAGCCCAGGGATCTAATGAAAAACTGTTTTTT

size: once
J: TRBJ2-1
D: NA
V: TRBV6-4
CDR3: CASSDSPTSYNEQFF
DNA: TGTGCCAGCAGTGACTCGCCGACTTCCTACAATGAGCAGTTCTTC

size: NA
J: TRBJ1-3
D: NA
V: TRBV19
CDR3: CASSIGARHSGNTIYF
DNA: TGTGCCAGTAGTATAGGGGCGCGCCACTCTGGAAACACCATATATTTT

size: NA
J: TRBJ2-1
D: NA
V: TRBV29-1
CDR3: CSVEMKLGTGGYNEQFF
DNA: TGCAGCGTTGAAATGAAATTAGGCACTGGGGGCTACAATGAGCAGTTCTTC

size: NA
J: TRBJ2-6
D: NA
V: TRBV7-2
CDR3: CASYRDSGANVLTF
DNA: TGTGCCAGCTACAGGGACTCTGGGGCCAACGTCCTGACTTTC

size: once
J: TRBJ2-7
D: NA
V: TRBV4-3
CDR3: CASSREQYF
DNA: TGCGCCAGTTCACGGGAGCAGTACTTC

size: NA
J: TRBJ2-7
D: NA
V: TRBV28
CDR3: CASSWAGSHEQYF
DNA: TGTGCCAGCAGTTGGGCAGGGTCCCACGAGCAGTACTTC